This TCR beta chain was found in a study of tissue T cells after allogeneic stem cell transplantation. General study results and limits: Only a limited share of tissue TCRs appeared in blood or spleen.

Trimming took off 5 bases at V and 1 base at J, with 5 bases between the two ends. The CDR3 totals 13 residues. The V gene's germline CDR1 is SNHLY and CDR2 FYNGKV (reference sequence). With regard to this clone: Its target is not known. The listed genes are named as in mouse. The CDR3 goes on 1 residue after the read ends, and that part is filled in from the germline J gene.

Here immunoSEQ multiplex PCR was the method, and the copy in TCRdb shows in-frame clones only, minus some. Found here are over 7,000 clones, approximately 49% of them singletons; the top ten hold under 9%. Time point given: mouse harvest day 7 after allogeneic transplant. Mouse grafts combined 10^7 T-cell-depleted bone marrow cells with 10^6 splenic CD5+ T cells. The source material was gut tissue. This chain joins TRBV3 and TRBJ2-2; D is undetermined. This TCR was sampled from a female BALB/c mouse given C57BL/6 T cells with graft-versus-host disease after an allogeneic hematopoietic cell transplant. The CDR3 protein is CASSPRNTGQLYF. The covered CDR3 bases are TGTGCCAGCAGCCCCCGAAACACCGGGCAGCTCTAC.